These 16 T cell receptor beta chains came from one sample sequenced in a study of OX40 agonist ivuxolimab in advanced cancers. Libraries were prepared by immunoSEQ multiplex PCR; TCRdb keeps only in-frame clonotypes and omits some of them. The profile shows tens of thousands of clones, around 80% of them singletons. The material sequenced was CD4+ or CD8+ T cells sorted from blood, taken in a trial of the OX40 agonist ivuxolimab. The receptors were gathered from an adult with an advanced solid tumor such as melanoma, head and neck, liver or kidney cancer.

The chain joins TRBV2 to TRBJ2-2; possibly TRBD2 for D (6 bases). CDR1 SNHLY and CDR2 FYNNEI come from the germline V gene. This CDR3 spans 14 amino acids. V lost 6 bases to trimming and J lost 7 bases, with 15 bases between them. CDR3 sequence reads: CASRWQGGYGELFF. The DNA for the CDR3 is TGTGCCAGCAGGTGGCAGGGAGGTTACGGGGAGCTGTTTTTT.

The sample holds one count of this clone. The V and J genes are TRBV2 and TRBJ1-1; TRBD1 matches at 7 bases. This CDR3 is 13 amino acids long. J gave up 5 bases and V 5 bases, and 5 bases lay outside the gene matches. Germline assignment: CDR1 SNHLY and CDR2 FYNNEI. CDR3 loop: CASSPDRVTEAFF. CDR3 sequence (DNA): TGTGCCAGCAGTCCCGACAGGGTAACTGAAGCTTTCTTT.

This clone appeared a single time. This chain uses TRBV28 with TRBJ2-1; 8 nucleotides agree with TRBD2. The CDR3 runs 14 residues. Germline V gene lookup returns CDR1 MDHEN and CDR2 SYDVKM. Germline trimming cut 8 bases from V and 7 bases from J; bases unmatched to any gene: 10. CDR3 region: CASRALAGVNEQFF. The CDR3 nucleotides read TGTGCCAGCCGAGCCCTAGCGGGCGTTAATGAGCAGTTCTTC.

This rearrangement joins TRBV5-8 to TRBJ2-7; no reliable D call. This CDR3 region has 11 residues. Between the trimmed V and J ends, which lost 4 bases and 6 bases, there was a span of 8 bases. Germline loops: CDR1 SGHTS, CDR2 YDEGEE. The DNA for the CDR3 is TGTGCCAGCAGCATGGATGGCGAGCAGTACTTC. Protein: CASSMDGEQYF. The full variable domain, rest sourced from reference TRBV5-8 and TRBJ2-7, is EAGVTQSPTHLIKTRGQQATLRCSPISGHTSVYWYQQALGLGLQFLLWYDEGEERNRGNFPPRFSGRQFPNYSSELNVNALELEDSALYLCASSMDGEQYFGPGTRLTVT.

In this sample, this clone turned up a few times. The chain couples TRBV18 to TRBJ1-2, with 7 positions matching TRBD1. The CDR3 consists of 15 residues. The V gene's germline CDR1 is KGHSH and CDR2 LQKENI. V lost 3 bases to trimming and J lost 5 bases; unmatched junction nucleotides: 9. The CDR3 here is CASSPPTTGRYGYTF. For the CDR3, the DNA is TGTGCCAGCTCACCGCCGACGACAGGGAGATATGGCTACACCTTC.

This sequence joins TRBV7-3 and TRBJ1-1, with 8 bases fitting TRBD1. This CDR3 region has 13 residues. After removal of 4 bases from V and 5 bases from J, the junction contained 3 bases not matched to a gene. Germline V gives CDR1 SGHTA, CDR2 FQGTGA. CDR3 nucleotides: TGTGCCAGCAGCTCGGACAGGGAGACTGAAGCTTTCTTT. Its translation is CASSSDRETEAFF.

This chain joins TRBV5-1 and TRBJ2-2; 8 nucleotides line up with TRBD1. Per the germline V gene, CDR1 is SGHRS and CDR2 is YFSETQ. After removal of 5 bases from V and 5 bases from J, the junction contained 8 bases not matched to a gene. The CDR3 is 15 amino acids. The DNA for the CDR3 is TGCGCCAGCAGAACCGGGACAGGAGATACCGGGGAGCTGTTTTTT. Translation: CASRTGTGDTGELFF.

J is TRBJ1-5 and V is TRBV18; D unresolved. This CDR3 contains 14 residues. Germline V gene sequence: CDR1 KGHSH, CDR2 LQKENI. Trimming removed 3 bases from V and 5 bases from J, with 11 bases in between. For the CDR3, the DNA is TGTGCCAGCTCACCGATCGGCGGGGATCAGCCCCAGCATTTT. Its translation: CASSPIGGDQPQHF.

This clone was recorded once. The gene calls are TRBV7-6 and TRBJ1-2; TRBD1 agrees at 8 bases. The germline V gene has CDR1 SGHVS and CDR2 FNYEAQ. The length of the CDR3 is 15 residues. The trim removed 5 bases at V and 8 bases at J, leaving 13 bases unmatched. The CDR3 bases are TGTGCCAGCAGCCAAGGACAGGGTGGGACGGGAGGCTACACCTTC. Protein: CASSQGQGGTGGYTF. Filled out from reference TRBV7-6 and TRBJ1-2, the complete variable domain reads GAGVSQSPRYKVTKRGQDVALRCDPISGHVSLYWYRQALGQGPEFLTYFNYEAQQDKSGLPNDRFSAERPEGSISTLTIQRTEQRDSAMYRCASSQGQGGTGGYTFGSGTRLTVV.

This clone was observed a handful of times. Germline and junction disagree at one end, which may indicate a read error. The chain couples TRBV28 to TRBJ2-1, with D unclear. Germline V gene data show CDR1 as MDHEN and CDR2 as SYDVKM. The CDR3 covers 13 residues. CDR3 coding DNA: TGTGCCACCAGTCGGGCCACGCCGAATGAGCAGTTCTTC. Translated: CATSRATPNEQFF.

The V gene is TRBV28, the J gene TRBJ2-3; no clear D gene. The CDR3 loop spans 14 amino acids. Germline V gives CDR1 MDHEN, CDR2 SYDVKM. The V end was cut by 4 bases, the J end by 1 base, with 9 bases between. For the CDR3, the DNA is TGTGCCAGCAGTTACCCAGGTCGCACAGATACGCAGTATTTT. Amino acids: CASSYPGRTDTQYF.

The chain employs TRBV28 and TRBJ2-1, with 13 bases that match TRBD2. In germline, CDR1 is MDHEN, CDR2 SYDVKM. The ends lost 10 bases at V and 7 bases at J; junction bases unmatched: 7. This CDR3 comprises 14 residues. The CDR3 region has the DNA TGTGCCACCGGGACTAGCGGGACCTTGAATGAGCAGTTCTTC. The encoded protein is CATGTSGTLNEQFF.

The J gene is TRBJ2-2, the V gene TRBV5-1; 10 bases map to TRBD1. J lost 7 bases, V lost 1 base, and 4 bases had no gene match. The CDR3 covers 15 residues. Germline V gene lookup returns CDR1 SGHRS and CDR2 YFSETQ. The CDR3 DNA sequence: TGCGCCAGCAGCTTGAGACAGGGGGCATTCGGGGAGCTGTTTTTT. Protein sequence: CASSLRQGAFGELFF.

V and J are TRBV27 and TRBJ2-7; D gene ambiguous. The CDR3 has 14 residues. Germline V gene sequence: CDR1 MNHEY, CDR2 SMNVEV (reference sequence). The V and J ends lost 6 bases and 6 bases respectively, with 18 bases between them. Here the CDR3 DNA reads TGTGCCAGCAGGGCCCGGGCCCCCCCCAGCGAGCAGTACTTC. It yields the protein CASRARAPPSEQYF.

The chain couples TRBV27 to TRBJ2-7; D is perhaps TRBD1 or TRBD2 (6 bases each). Trimming removed 0 bases at V and 0 bases at J, with 15 bases between. The CDR3 length is 17 residues. Germline V CDR1 and CDR2: MNHEY, SMNVEV (reference sequence). DNA for the CDR3: TGTGCCAGCAGTTTATCGATAAGGGGGACTGTCTCCTACGAGCAGTACTTC. It encodes CASSLSIRGTVSYEQYF.

This chain connects TRBV7-9 to TRBJ1-1; tentatively, D is TRBD1 (6 bases). Germline V gives CDR1 SEHNR, CDR2 FQNEAQ (reference sequence). The V end was cut by 6 bases, the J end by 1 base, with 12 bases between. The CDR3 runs to 14 residues. The CDR3 here is CASRLYRENTEAFF. In DNA form, the CDR3 reads TGTGCCAGCAGGTTATACAGGGAGAACACTGAAGCTTTCTTT.